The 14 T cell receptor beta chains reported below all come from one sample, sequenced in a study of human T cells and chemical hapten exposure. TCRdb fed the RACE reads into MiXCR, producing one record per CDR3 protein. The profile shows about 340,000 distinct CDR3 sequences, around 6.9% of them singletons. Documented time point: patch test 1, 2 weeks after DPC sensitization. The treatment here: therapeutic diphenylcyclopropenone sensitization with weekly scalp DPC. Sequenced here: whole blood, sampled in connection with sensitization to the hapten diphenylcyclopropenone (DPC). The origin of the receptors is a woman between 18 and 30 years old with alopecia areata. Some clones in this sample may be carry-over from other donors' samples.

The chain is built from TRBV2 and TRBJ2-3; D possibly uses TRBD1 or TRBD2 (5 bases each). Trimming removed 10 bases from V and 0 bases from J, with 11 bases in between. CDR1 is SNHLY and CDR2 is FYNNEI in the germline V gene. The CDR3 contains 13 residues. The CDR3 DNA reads TGTGCCATCTGCCGGGACAGCACAGATACGCAGTATTTT. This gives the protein CAICRDSTDTQYF.

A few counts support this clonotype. For the CDR3, the DNA is TGTGCCAGCAGTTTAACAGGGTTGAATTCACCCCTCCACTTT. Protein sequence: CASSLTGLNSPLHF. V usage is TRBV6-5 and J usage is TRBJ1-6; tentatively, D is TRBD1 (6 bases). This CDR3 contains 14 residues. Germline V gene sequence: CDR1 MNHEY, CDR2 SVGAGI. Deletions cut 4 bases from V and 7 bases from J, with 11 bases between.

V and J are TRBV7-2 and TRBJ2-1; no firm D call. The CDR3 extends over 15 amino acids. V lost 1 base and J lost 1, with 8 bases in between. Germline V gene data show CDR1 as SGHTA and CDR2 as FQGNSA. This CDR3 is CASSLEVGSYNEQFF. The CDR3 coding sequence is TGTGCCAGCAGCTTAGAGGTGGGGTCCTACAATGAGCAGTTCTTC.

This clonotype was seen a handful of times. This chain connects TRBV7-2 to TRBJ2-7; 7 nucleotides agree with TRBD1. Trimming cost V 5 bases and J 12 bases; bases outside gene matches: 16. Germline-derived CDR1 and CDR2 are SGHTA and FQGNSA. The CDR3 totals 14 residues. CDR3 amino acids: CASSPASAIGDRYF. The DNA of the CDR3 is TGTGCCAGCAGCCCCGCATCGGCTATCGGGGACAGGTACTTC.

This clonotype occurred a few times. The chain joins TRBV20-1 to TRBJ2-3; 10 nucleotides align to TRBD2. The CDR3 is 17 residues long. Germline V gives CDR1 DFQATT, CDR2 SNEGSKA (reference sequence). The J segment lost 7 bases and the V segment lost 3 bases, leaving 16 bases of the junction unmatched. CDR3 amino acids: CSASPPLGSGGRNTQYF. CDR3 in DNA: TGCAGTGCTAGCCCGCCCCTTGGTAGCGGGGGGAGAAATACGCAGTATTTT.

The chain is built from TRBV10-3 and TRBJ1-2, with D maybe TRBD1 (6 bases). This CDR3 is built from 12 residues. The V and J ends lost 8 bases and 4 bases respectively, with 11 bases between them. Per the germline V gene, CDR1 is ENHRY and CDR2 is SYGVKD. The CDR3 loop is CAISDRSYGYTF. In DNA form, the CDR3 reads TGTGCCATCTCGGACAGAAGCTATGGCTACACCTTC.

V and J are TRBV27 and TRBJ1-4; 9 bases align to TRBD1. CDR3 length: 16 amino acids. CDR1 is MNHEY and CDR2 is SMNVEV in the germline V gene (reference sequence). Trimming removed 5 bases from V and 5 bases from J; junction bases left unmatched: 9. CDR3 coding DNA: TGTGCCAGCAGTCCGCACACCGGGACAGGGAATGAAAAACTGTTTTTT. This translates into CASSPHTGTGNEKLFF.

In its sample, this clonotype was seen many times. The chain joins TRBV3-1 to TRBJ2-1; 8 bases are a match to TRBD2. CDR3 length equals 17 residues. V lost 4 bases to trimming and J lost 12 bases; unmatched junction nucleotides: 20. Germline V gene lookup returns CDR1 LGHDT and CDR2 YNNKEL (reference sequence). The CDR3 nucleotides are TGTGCCAGCAGCCCTCGGTTAGCGGGGACTCTTTTCCCTGGGCAGTTCTTC. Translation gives CASSPRLAGTLFPGQFF.

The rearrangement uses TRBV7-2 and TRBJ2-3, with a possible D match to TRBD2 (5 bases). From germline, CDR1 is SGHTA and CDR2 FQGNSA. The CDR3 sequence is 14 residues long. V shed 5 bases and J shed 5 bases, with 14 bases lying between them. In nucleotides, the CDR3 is TGTGCCAGCAGCCTTACTAGTTTTGGAGATACGCAGTATTTT. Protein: CASSLTSFGDTQYF.

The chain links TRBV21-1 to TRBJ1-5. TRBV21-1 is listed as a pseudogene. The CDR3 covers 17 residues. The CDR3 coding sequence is TGTGCCAGCAGCAATAGCAACAGCGAACGCTTCGATCAGCCCCAGCATTTT. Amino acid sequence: CASSNSNSERFDQPQHF.

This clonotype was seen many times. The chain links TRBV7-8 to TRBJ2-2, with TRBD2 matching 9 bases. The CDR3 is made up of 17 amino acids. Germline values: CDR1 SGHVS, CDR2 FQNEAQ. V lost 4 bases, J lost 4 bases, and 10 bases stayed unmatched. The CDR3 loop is CASSSPLAGSFTGELFF. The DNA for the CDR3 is TGTGCCAGCAGCTCGCCTCTAGCGGGGTCCTTCACCGGGGAGCTGTTTTTT.

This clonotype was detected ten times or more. The CDR3 DNA is TGCAGCGTTGCCACATTAGCAGATACGCAGTATTTT. It yields the protein CSVATLADTQYF. J is TRBJ2-3 and V is TRBV29-1; unclear D gene. The CDR3 covers 12 residues. Between the trimmed V and J ends, which lost 4 bases and 4 bases, there was a span of 9 bases. Germline CDR1 reads SQVTM; CDR2 reads ANQGSEA.

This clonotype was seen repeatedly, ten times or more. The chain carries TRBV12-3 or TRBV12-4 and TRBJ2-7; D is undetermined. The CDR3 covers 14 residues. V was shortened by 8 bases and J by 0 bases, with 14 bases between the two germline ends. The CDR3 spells CASGPRVGSYEQYF. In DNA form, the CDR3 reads TGTGCCAGCGGGCCTCGGGTCGGCTCCTACGAGCAGTACTTC.

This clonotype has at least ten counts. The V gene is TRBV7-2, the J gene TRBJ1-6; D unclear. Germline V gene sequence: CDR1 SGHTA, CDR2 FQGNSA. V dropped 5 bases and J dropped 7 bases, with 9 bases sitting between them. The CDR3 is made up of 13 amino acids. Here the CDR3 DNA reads TGTGCCAGCAGCGTTTACGGGAATTCACCCCTCCACTTT. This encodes CASSVYGNSPLHF.